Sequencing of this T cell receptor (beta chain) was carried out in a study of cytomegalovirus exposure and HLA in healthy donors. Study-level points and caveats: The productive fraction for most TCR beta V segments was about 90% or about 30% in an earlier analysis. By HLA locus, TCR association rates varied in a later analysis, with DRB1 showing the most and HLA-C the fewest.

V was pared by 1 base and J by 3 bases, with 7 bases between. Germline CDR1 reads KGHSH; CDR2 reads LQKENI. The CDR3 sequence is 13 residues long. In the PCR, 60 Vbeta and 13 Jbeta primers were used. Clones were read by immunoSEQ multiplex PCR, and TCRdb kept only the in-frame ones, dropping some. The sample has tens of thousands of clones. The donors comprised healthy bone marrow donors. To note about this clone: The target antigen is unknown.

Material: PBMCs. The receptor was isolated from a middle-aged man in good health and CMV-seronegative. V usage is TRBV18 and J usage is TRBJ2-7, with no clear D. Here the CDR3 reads CASSPRNSYEQYF. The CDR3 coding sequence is TGTGCCAGCTCACCACGGAACAGCTACGAGCAGTACTTC.